These T cell receptor beta chains were read from a single sample in a study of cytomegalovirus exposure and HLA in healthy donors. TCRdb keeps only in-frame clones here, not all; method: immunoSEQ multiplex PCR. The sample consists of some 150,000 clones, roughly 70% of them appearing once. Sequencing was carried out using PBMCs. The receptor set was obtained from a young man in good health and CMV-seronegative. The CDR3 runs from the conserved cysteine through the conserved F or W. The D gene is left open where the match is weak. Part of the rows lack a size; the others show once, few, many or a class for expanded clones.

d_call j_call clone_size v_call cdr3_aa cdr3_nt
- TRBJ1-2 - TRBV29-1 CSVAIQGGYGYTF TGCAGCGTTGCCATACAGGGTGGATATGGCTACACCTTC
TRBD1 TRBJ1-6 few TRBV10-3 CAISETGTENNSPLHF TGTGCCATCAGTGAAACCGGGACAGAAAATAATTCACCCCTCCACTTT
- TRBJ1-2 - TRBV5-1 CASSPGQLNYGYTF TGCGCCAGCAGCCCAGGACAGCTCAACTATGGCTACACCTTC
- TRBJ2-3 - TRBV6-4 CASSDRGITDTQYF TGTGCCAGCAGTGACCGGGGAATCACAGATACGCAGTATTTT
TRBD1 TRBJ1-1 few TRBV4-3 CASSQDGQGGTEAFF TGCGCCAGCAGCCAAGACGGACAGGGTGGCACTGAAGCTTTCTTT
- TRBJ2-2 - TRBV6-5 CASSYSSAQNTGELFF TGTGCCAGCAGTTACTCGAGCGCTCAGAACACCGGGGAGCTGTTTTTT
TRBD1 TRBJ1-5 - TRBV10-3 CAISPGQGRNQPQHF TGTGCCATCAGCCCCGGACAGGGCCGAAATCAGCCCCAGCATTTT
- TRBJ1-5 - TRBV19 CASRQGGQPQHF TGTGCCAGTCGGCAGGGTGGTCAGCCCCAGCATTTT
TRBD1 TRBJ2-7 - TRBV2 CASSTGTAYEQYF TGTGCCAGCAGTACCGGGACAGCCTACGAGCAGTACTTC
TRBD2 TRBJ2-5 - TRBV7-3 CASSLSQRGGGWETQYF TGTGCCAGCAGCTTAAGTCAGCGGGGGGGCGGTTGGGAGACCCAGTACTTC
- TRBJ2-3 - TRBV5-5 CASSRGHQEADTQYF TGTGCCAGCAGCAGGGGACACCAAGAGGCAGATACGCAGTATTTT
- TRBJ1-1 - TRBV6-5 CASTGVGTEAFF TGTGCCAGCACGGGGGTCGGGACTGAAGCTTTCTTT
- TRBJ2-2 - TRBV28 CASSRQANTGELFF TGTGCCAGCAGTCGACAGGCGAACACCGGGGAGCTGTTTTTT
TRBD1 TRBJ1-1 - TRBV7-9 CASSINRGAEAFF TGTGCCAGCAGCATAAACAGGGGAGCTGAAGCTTTCTTT
TRBD1 TRBJ2-7 - TRBV19 CATSAGQGAYEQYF TGTGCCACCTCGGCGGGACAGGGGGCCTACGAGCAGTACTTC
TRBD2 TRBJ2-7 - TRBV19 CASSPERGPYEQYF TGTGCCAGTAGTCCTGAGCGGGGGCCCTACGAGCAGTACTTC
TRBD1 TRBJ2-1 - TRBV5-4 CASSWDRSSYNEQFF TGTGCCAGCAGCTGGGACAGGAGCTCCTACAATGAGCAGTTCTTC
- TRBJ2-1 - TRBV7-2 CASSLGQTMLYNEQFF TGTGCCAGCAGCTTAGGTCAGACTATGCTTTACAATGAGCAGTTCTTC
- TRBJ1-4 - TRBV5-4 CVSSAGQSGINEKLFF TGTGTCAGCAGCGCCGGACAGAGCGGGATTAATGAAAAACTGTTTTTT
TRBD1 TRBJ2-1 - TRBV6-5 CASTTTGDNEQFF TGTGCCAGCACCACGACAGGGGACAATGAGCAGTTCTTC
- TRBJ1-1 - TRBV14 CASSQDRTAGAFF TGTGCCAGCAGCCAAGATAGGACAGCTGGCGCTTTCTTT
- TRBJ2-1 - TRBV4-2 CASSQGDNYNEQFF TGTGCCAGCAGCCAAGGGGACAATTACAATGAGCAGTTCTTC
TRBD2 TRBJ2-7 - TRBV19 CASSVWGTSDRAYEQYF TGTGCCAGTAGTGTCTGGGGGACTAGCGATCGGGCCTACGAGCAGTACTTC
- TRBJ1-2 - TRBV5-6 CASSFGGARGYTF TGTGCCAGCAGCTTTGGAGGGGCGCGTGGCTACACCTTC
TRBD1 TRBJ1-5 - TRBV27 CASSLSGTGGSQPQHF TGTGCCAGCAGTTTATCGGGGACAGGGGGCAGTCAGCCCCAGCATTTT
- TRBJ1-1 once TRBV7-9 CASSQTAGNTEAFF TGTGCCAGCAGCCAGACAGCCGGGAACACTGAAGCTTTCTTT
- TRBJ2-7 - TRBV27 CASTSLGGPYEQYF TGTGCCAGCACCTCATTAGGGGGTCCCTACGAGCAGTACTTC
- TRBJ2-7 - TRBV29-1 CSVEAETPYEQYF TGCAGCGTTGAAGCTGAAACTCCCTACGAGCAGTACTTC
TRBD1 TRBJ1-2 - TRBV6-5 CASSYRTGREGYPF TGTGCCAGCAGTTACCGGACAGGCCGTGAGGGCTACCCCTTC
TRBD2 TRBJ2-7 - TRBV2 CASQPGLAGGPGAWEQYF TGTGCCAGCCAACCTGGACTAGCGGGGGGGCCAGGGGCCTGGGAGCAGTACTTC
TRBD1 TRBJ2-7 - TRBV7-9 CASSLGAGGFSYEQYF TGTGCCAGCAGCTTAGGGGCAGGGGGATTTTCCTACGAGCAGTACTTC